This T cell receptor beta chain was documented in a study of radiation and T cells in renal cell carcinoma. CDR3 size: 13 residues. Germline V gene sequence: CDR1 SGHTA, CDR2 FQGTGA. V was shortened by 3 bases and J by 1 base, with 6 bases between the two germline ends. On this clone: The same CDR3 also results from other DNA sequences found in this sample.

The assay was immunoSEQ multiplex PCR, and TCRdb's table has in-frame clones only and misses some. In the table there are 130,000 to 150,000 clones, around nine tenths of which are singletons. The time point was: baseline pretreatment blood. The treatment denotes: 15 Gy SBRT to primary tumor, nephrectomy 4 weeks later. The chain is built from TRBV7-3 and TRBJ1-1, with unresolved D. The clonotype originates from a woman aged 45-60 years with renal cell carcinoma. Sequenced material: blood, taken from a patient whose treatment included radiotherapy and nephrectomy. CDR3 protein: CASSLGANTEAFF. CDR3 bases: TGTGCCAGCAGCTTGGGTGCGAACACTGAAGCTTTCTTT.